The next 21 T cell receptor beta chains were all read from a single sample in a study of T-cell memory formation after mild COVID-19 (dated by TCRdb to 2020 to 2023). The library was obtained by 5' RACE. The reads were generated on an Illumina NovaSeq 6000. TCRdb reworked the public reads: Q25 trimming with fastp, MiXCR clone assembly, productive beta chains retained. Rows are combined by CDR3 protein, so each entry shows the most common genes and DNA. The sample table lists over 15,000 distinct CDR3 sequences, roughly 25% of them with a count of one. The ten largest clones capture 60% of the sample. Sequencing used PBMCs or a T cell subset sorted from them (not recorded which). Every receptor here comes from a young man who had mild COVID-19 (a few samples of this study predate the infection). The sample titles of this study are shuffled in the database, so cell type and time point are left out; the donor was told from shared clones.

This clonotype occurred many times. The genes are TRBV6-1 and TRBJ2-4; D is tentatively TRBD1 or TRBD2 (6 bases each). Germline V lookup: CDR1 MNHNS, CDR2 SASEGT. This CDR3 spans 15 amino acids. V gave up 10 bases and J gave up 0 bases, with 16 bases separating them. The DNA for the CDR3 is TGTGCCACCCGGGGGCGCGAGCTAGCCAAAAACATTCAGTACTTC. Protein product: CATRGRELAKNIQYF.

This rearrangement joins TRBV4-3 to TRBJ2-2; D not certain. The CDR3 is made up of 17 amino acids. Germline V gene sequence: CDR1 LGHNA, CDR2 YSLEER. Deletions cut 0 bases from V and 7 bases from J, with 18 bases between. DNA of the CDR3: TGCGCCAGCAGCCAAGATCTATCCAGCGCCCGTGGCGGGGAGCTGTTTTTT. Its protein product is CASSQDLSSARGGELFF.

The chain is built from TRBV29-1 and TRBJ2-5, with no clear D. V lost 7 bases to trimming and J lost 5 bases, with 11 bases between them. CDR3 length equals 11 residues. Germline V gives CDR1 SQVTM, CDR2 ANQGSEA. The CDR3 nucleotides are TGCAGCGCGGACCTAACGGAGACCCAGTACTTC. Translation: CSADLTETQYF. Full variable domain (rest looked up from reference TRBV29-1 and TRBJ2-5): SAVISQKPSRDICQRGTSLTIQCQVDSQVTMMFWYRQQPGQSLTLIATANQGSEATYESGFVIDKFPISRPNLTFSTLTVSNMSPEDSSIYLCSADLTETQYFGPGTRLLVL.

Comment on this clonotype: Given the absence of the conserved phenylalanine or tryptophan at the CDR3 end, a read error is likely. The genes are TRBV4-2 and TRBJ2-5; 8 bases match TRBD2. Trimming removed 4 bases from V and 0 bases from J; junction bases left unmatched: 10. The CDR3 contains 17 residues. Germline assignment: CDR1 LGHNA and CDR2 YNFKEQ. The DNA of the CDR3 is TGTGCCAGCAGCCCTGAGACCGGGGGGGCGTACCAAGAGACCCAGTACTTA. Translating gives CASSPETGGAYQETQYL.

This clonotype is a singleton in its sample. The rearrangement links TRBV20-1 to TRBJ2-5, with TRBD2 matching over 9 bases. Germline V lookup: CDR1 DFQATT, CDR2 SNEGSKA (reference sequence). The CDR3 has 15 amino acids. Trimming at V came to 3 bases and at J to 5 bases, leaving 10 bases not matched to a gene. CDR3 sequence reads: CSASSGLSGGETQYF. The CDR3 coding sequence is TGCAGTGCTAGTTCCGGCCTTAGCGGGGGTGAGACCCAGTACTTC.

This clonotype came up many times. The V and J genes are TRBV6-6 and TRBJ2-4; 9 bases align to TRBD1. The trim removed 4 bases at V and 9 bases at J, leaving 10 bases unmatched. The CDR3 length is 15 residues. Germline CDR1 and CDR2: MNHNY and SVGAGI (reference sequence). The CDR3 loop is CASSFWGDREGIQYF. The CDR3 DNA is TGTGCCAGCAGTTTCTGGGGGGACAGGGAGGGCATTCAGTACTTC.

The table lists this clonotype with many counts. The V call is TRBV12-5, the J call TRBJ2-2; TRBD1 is a possible D gene (8 bases). Trimming cost V 2 bases and J 4 bases, with 23 bases left between them. CDR1 is LGHNT and CDR2 is FRNRAP in the germline V gene. This CDR3 has 19 residues. The CDR3 DNA sequence: TGTGCTAGTGGTTTGACGCCCTACAGGGGGTGGACTAGCACCGGGGAGCTGTTTTTT. The encoded protein is CASGLTPYRGWTSTGELFF.

This clonotype turned up a few times. The chain has TRBV29-1 and TRBJ1-3; no firm D call. V lost 3 bases, J lost 4 bases, and 7 bases lay in between. Germline CDR1 is SQVTM and CDR2 is ANQGSEA. The CDR3 has 12 residues. The CDR3 spells CSVDGNGNTIYF. In DNA, the CDR3 is TGCAGCGTTGACGGGAACGGAAACACCATATATTTT. Full variable domain (remainder filled in from reference TRBV29-1 and TRBJ1-3): SAVISQKPSRDICQRGTSLTIQCQVDSQVTMMFWYRQQPGQSLTLIATANQGSEATYESGFVIDKFPISRPNLTFSTLTVSNMSPEDSSIYLCSVDGNGNTIYFGEGSWLTVV.

This clonotype was observed at least ten times. The chain recombines TRBV7-9 with TRBJ2-5; D unclear. The CDR3 totals 13 residues. Trimming took 4 bases from V and 3 from J, leaving 9 bases between them. CDR1 SEHNR and CDR2 FQNEAQ come from the germline V gene (reference sequence). CDR3 bases: TGTGCCAGCAGCTCCCGGATCGAAGAGACCCAGTACTTC. Translated, it gives CASSSRIEETQYF.

The chain recombines TRBV12-5 with TRBJ1-1; 9 nucleotides align to TRBD1. The CDR3 consists of 15 residues. Per the germline V gene, CDR1 is LGHNT and CDR2 is FRNRAP. J lost 5 bases, V lost 7 bases, and 11 bases had no gene match. CDR3 loop: CASVAGPTGGTEAFF. CDR3 nucleotides: TGTGCTAGTGTTGCTGGACCGACAGGGGGGACTGAAGCTTTCTTT.

The gene calls are TRBV6-1 and TRBJ2-5, with unresolved D. The CDR3 totals 17 residues. Germline CDR1 is MNHNS and CDR2 is SASEGT. V was cut by 8 bases and J by 3 bases, with 25 bases left in between. The CDR3 loop is CASRFRRVQSLEETQYF. The DNA of the CDR3 is TGTGCCAGCCGGTTTCGTCGTGTCCAGAGTTTGGAAGAGACCCAGTACTTC.

This clonotype was recorded at least ten times. The genes are TRBV12-3 or TRBV12-4 and TRBJ2-3; 12 nucleotides agree with TRBD2. Trimming took 2 bases from V and 3 from J; bases not matched to a gene: 12. The CDR3 loop spans 19 amino acids. CDR3 in amino acids: CASSLTRLAGASGTDTQYF. The CDR3 DNA sequence: TGTGCCAGCAGTTTAACTCGACTAGCGGGGGCCTCAGGGACAGATACGCAGTATTTT.

The rearrangement uses TRBV18 and TRBJ2-7, with D unresolved. Germline values: CDR1 KGHSH, CDR2 LQKENI. This CDR3 has 15 residues. With 4 bases removed from V and 1 base from J, the gap between germline ends came to 14 bases. CDR3 coding DNA: TGTGCCAGCTCACTCCGACCCCACCGATCCTACGAGCAGTACTTC. Residues: CASSLRPHRSYEQYF.

This clonotype was seen repeatedly, ten times or more. The CDR3 DNA reads as TGTGCCATCAGTGTCGGGGCGCCGGACAATGAGCAGTTCTTC. Translating gives CAISVGAPDNEQFF. V gene TRBV10-3 combines with J gene TRBJ2-1; D is tentatively TRBD1 or TRBD2 (5 bases each). The CDR3 totals 14 residues. V lost 4 bases to trimming and J lost 5 bases, with 12 bases between them. Looked up from germline, CDR1 is ENHRY and CDR2 is SYGVKD.

The CDR3 spells CASSLELGGTDNEQFF. The CDR3 region has the DNA TGTGCCAGCAGCTTAGAGCTCGGGGGAACGGACAATGAGCAGTTCTTC. The rearrangement joins TRBV11-3 to TRBJ2-1, with D possibly TRBD2 on 6 matching bases. The CDR3 has 16 amino acids. The germline V gene has CDR1 SGHNT and CDR2 YENEEA. The germline V and J ends were trimmed by 0 bases and 5 bases, with 14 bases remaining between them.

This clonotype has ten or more counts. The chain is built from TRBV28 and TRBJ2-7, with a weak D call TRBD1 (6 bases). V was trimmed by 11 bases and J by 5 bases, leaving 25 bases between them. CDR1 and CDR2 from the germline V gene are MDHEN and SYDVKM. The CDR3 is 15 amino acids. CDR3 in DNA: TGTGCCGCAGCACCAACAGGGCTCCTTACCAACGAGCAGTACTTC. Its translation: CAAAPTGLLTNEQYF.

The rearrangement uses TRBV5-4 and TRBJ1-1; D is uncertain. With 3 bases removed from V and 6 bases from J, the gap between germline ends came to 15 bases. Germline V gene data show CDR1 as SGHNT and CDR2 as YYREEE (reference sequence). CDR3 length equals 14 residues. Written as DNA, the CDR3 is TGTGCCAGCAGCTCTCTAACACAGACGGCTGAAGCTTTCTTT. Amino acid sequence: CASSSLTQTAEAFF. The whole variable domain, filled in from reference TRBV5-4 and TRBJ1-1, reads ETGVTQSPTHLIKTRGQQVTLRCSSQSGHNTVSWYQQALGQGPQFIFQYYREEENGRGNFPPRFSGLQFPNYSSELNVNALELDDSALYLCASSSLTQTAEAFFGQGTRLTVV.

This clonotype was found many times. The gene calls are TRBV18 and TRBJ1-1; D might be TRBD1 (6 bases). The CDR3 has 15 amino acids. Per germline, CDR1 KGHSH and CDR2 LQKENI. The V and J ends lost 4 bases and 6 bases respectively, with 18 bases between them. This CDR3 reads CASSRRTDPWPEAFF. The CDR3 nucleotides are TGTGCCAGCTCACGCAGGACAGACCCGTGGCCTGAAGCTTTCTTT.

This clonotype was picked up many times. CDR3 bases: TGTGCCAGCAGCCTGGGACAGGGGGACACTGAAGCTTTCTTT. Amino acid sequence: CASSLGQGDTEAFF. The chain uses TRBV6-5 and TRBJ1-1; TRBD1 aligns across 11 bases. The V and J ends lost 6 bases and 3 bases, in that order; junction bases with no gene match: 3. Germline CDR1 reads MNHEY; CDR2 reads SVGAGI. The CDR3 is made up of 14 amino acids.

The chain joins TRBV20-1 to TRBJ2-7; TRBD2 might be the D (6 bases). Germline CDR1 DFQATT, CDR2 SNEGSKA (reference sequence). This CDR3 is built from 13 residues. V lost 3 bases to trimming and J lost 1 base, with 10 bases between them. This chain's CDR3 is CSASQGGSYEQYF. Written as DNA, the CDR3 is TGCAGTGCTAGCCAGGGAGGATCCTACGAGCAGTACTTC.

This clonotype was found many times. This rearrangement joins TRBV27 to TRBJ2-7; TRBD2 aligns across 7 bases. Germline V gives CDR1 MNHEY, CDR2 SMNVEV (reference sequence). J gave up 11 bases and V 3 bases, and 10 bases lay outside the gene matches. CDR3 length: 13 amino acids. The CDR3 nucleotides read TGTGCCAGCAGTTTGGGAGGGGTTGAGATTGAGTACTTC. This codes for CASSLGGVEIEYF.